These 27 T cell receptor beta chains came from one sample sequenced in a study of CD8+ T cells in alopecia areata. The authors extracted RNA and reverse transcribed it into cDNA as the sequencing template. Some clones are missing from TCRdb's copy, which holds only in-frame ones; the method was immunoSEQ multiplex PCR. The data contain 180,000 or so clones, 45% to 60% of them seen just once; the ten biggest clones take up over 9.5%. The treatment here: oral pan-JAK inhibitor, 5-10 mg twice daily. This sample comprised CD8+ T cells sorted from blood, obtained at approximately week 52, from a patient treated with tofacitinib. The receptors derive from a human donor with alopecia areata.

This rearrangement joins TRBV2 to TRBJ1-2, with TRBD1 matching over 8 bases. V gave up 6 bases and J gave up 2 bases; unmatched junction bases: 2. This CDR3 is built from 13 residues. In germline, CDR1 is SNHLY, CDR2 FYNNEI. The CDR3 region is CASRRTGNYGYTF. CDR3 coding DNA: TGTGCCAGCAGGCGGACAGGGAACTATGGCTACACCTTC.

V is TRBV29-1 and J is TRBJ2-7; D might be TRBD1 or TRBD2, each matching 5 bases. CDR1 is SQVTM, CDR2 ANQGSEA, per germline. The V and J ends lost 3 bases and 6 bases respectively, with 15 bases between them. CDR3 size: 13 residues. CDR3 protein: CSVEGVGISEQYF. For the CDR3, the DNA is TGCAGCGTTGAGGGGGTAGGGATTTCCGAGCAGTACTTC.

The rearrangement joins TRBV13 to TRBJ2-3; the match to TRBD2 covers 11 bases. CDR1 and CDR2 from the germline V gene are PRHDT and FYEKMQ (reference sequence). This CDR3 contains 16 residues. Trimming took 4 bases from V and 6 from J; bases not matched to a gene: 9. CDR3 loop: CASSSYSGGALDTQYF. The CDR3 DNA follows: TGTGCCAGCAGCTCCTATAGCGGGGGGGCATTGGATACGCAGTATTTT.

V and J are TRBV19 and TRBJ1-1; unclear D gene. CDR1 and CDR2 (germline): LNHDA, SQIVND (reference sequence). V was trimmed by 0 bases and J by 5 bases, leaving 13 bases between them. There are 15 residues in the CDR3. The CDR3, as DNA: TGTGCCAGTAGTATAGACCCAGACCCGGGGACTGAAGCTTTCTTT. It codes for CASSIDPDPGTEAFF. The full variable domain, completed using reference TRBV19 and TRBJ1-1, is DGGITQSPKYLFRKEGQNVTLSCEQNLNHDAMYWYRQDPGQGLRLIYYSQIVNDFQKGDIAEGYSVSREKKESFPLTVTSAQKNPTAFYLCASSIDPDPGTEAFFGQGTRLTVV.

This clone has only a few counts. The V gene is TRBV5-1, the J gene TRBJ2-4, with TRBD1 matching 10 bases. The trim removed 5 bases at V and 9 bases at J, leaving 8 bases unmatched. The CDR3 consists of 14 residues. CDR1 SGHRS and CDR2 YFSETQ come from the germline V gene. The DNA for the CDR3 is TGCGCCAGCAGAGACGGGACAGGGGCTACCATTCAGTACTTC. Translation: CASRDGTGATIQYF.

V is TRBV4-2 and J is TRBJ1-6; tentatively, D is TRBD1 (5 bases). Germline V lookup: CDR1 LGHNA, CDR2 YNFKEQ. Trimming removed 0 bases from V and 4 bases from J, with 22 bases in between. The CDR3 length is 20 residues. The CDR3 loop reads CASSQDPFTGLSMYNSPLHF. CDR3 sequence (DNA): TGTGCCAGCAGCCAAGATCCATTTACAGGCCTAAGTATGTATAATTCACCCCTCCACTTT.

The V and J genes are TRBV13 and TRBJ2-3; no firm D call. The CDR3 sequence is 15 residues long. V was cut by 2 bases and J by 3 bases, with 12 bases left in between. The germline CDR1 and CDR2 sequences are PRHDT and FYEKMQ (reference sequence). CDR3 nucleotides: TGTGCCAGCAGCTTAAAGGGCTGGGATACAGATACGCAGTATTTT. This codes for CASSLKGWDTDTQYF.

The rearrangement joins TRBV13 to TRBJ2-1; tentatively, D is TRBD2 (7 bases). There are 16 residues in the CDR3. Trimming stripped 1 base from V and 2 bases from J, with 12 bases between. In germline, CDR1 is PRHDT, CDR2 FYEKMQ (reference sequence). The CDR3 DNA reads TGTGCCAGCAGCTTAGAGGGCGGGGGCCCCTACAATGAGCAGTTCTTC. This gives the protein CASSLEGGGPYNEQFF.

The gene calls are TRBV30 and TRBJ2-3; 8 bases are a match to TRBD1. Germline CDR1 and CDR2: GTSNPN and SVGIG (reference sequence). The CDR3 spans 14 residues. V dropped 3 bases and J dropped 1; count of bases not matched to a gene: 3. CDR3 in amino acids: CAWRLTGGTDTQYF. The CDR3 DNA is TGTGCCTGGAGATTGACAGGGGGCACAGATACGCAGTATTTT.

The chain couples TRBV4-2 to TRBJ2-7; 12 positions agree with TRBD2. Trimming took 0 bases from V and 4 from J; bases not matched to a gene: 4. The length of the CDR3 is 16 residues. Germline CDR1 LGHNA, CDR2 YNFKEQ. The CDR3 is CASSQDATSGGYEQYF. The CDR3, as DNA: TGTGCCAGCAGCCAAGATGCTACTAGCGGGGGGTACGAGCAGTACTTC.

This chain uses TRBV13 with TRBJ2-5; D remains ambiguous. This CDR3 is 17 amino acids long. V shed 2 bases and J shed 5 bases, with 21 bases lying between them. Germline CDR1 is PRHDT and CDR2 is FYEKMQ (reference sequence). The CDR3 nucleotides are TGTGCCAGCAGCTTAAGTCCGGCAGGCCCCACGGCGGAGACCCAGTACTTC. Amino acid sequence: CASSLSPAGPTAETQYF.

This clone was observed a handful of times. The chain has TRBV7-8 and TRBJ1-1, with D unclear. The CDR3 contains 13 residues. Between the trimmed V and J ends, which lost 5 bases and 1 base, there was a span of 8 bases. From germline, CDR1 is SGHVS and CDR2 FQNEAQ. CDR3 sequence: CASSGEANTEAFF. The CDR3 DNA follows: TGTGCCAGCAGCGGCGAGGCGAACACTGAAGCTTTCTTT.

This chain joins TRBV4-1 and TRBJ1-1; 8 nucleotides match TRBD1. From germline, CDR1 is MGHRA and CDR2 YSYEKL. J was trimmed by 0 bases and V by 3 bases; bases with no gene match: 9. The CDR3 contains 17 residues. Here the CDR3 reads CASSHPTRQGMNTEAFF. The DNA of the CDR3 is TGCGCCAGCAGCCACCCCACGCGACAGGGGATGAACACTGAAGCTTTCTTT.

This chain connects TRBV30 to TRBJ1-3, with unresolved D. This CDR3 has 13 residues. Germline lookup yields CDR1 GTSNPN and CDR2 SVGIG (reference sequence). Trimming took 5 bases from V and 0 from J, leaving 8 bases between them. CDR3 nucleotide sequence: TGTGCCTGGTTCGTAGACTCTGGAAACACCATATATTTT. This translates into CAWFVDSGNTIYF.

CDR3 in DNA: TGTGCCAGCAGCTTAGCGGGACGGCGATACGAGCAGTACTTC. Its translation is CASSLAGRRYEQYF. V and J are TRBV13 and TRBJ2-7; either TRBD1 or TRBD2 may supply D (5 bases each). This CDR3 comprises 14 residues. The germline V and J ends were trimmed by 1 base and 4 bases, with 11 bases remaining between them. Germline V CDR1 and CDR2: PRHDT, FYEKMQ (reference sequence).

This chain joins TRBV27 and TRBJ2-1; 13 nucleotides line up with TRBD2. V trimming: 6 bases; J trimming: 7 bases; junction bases outside the gene matches: 6. The germline V gene has CDR1 MNHEY and CDR2 SMNVEV (reference sequence). There are 15 residues in the CDR3. The CDR3 region is CASSLTSGGANEQFF. The CDR3, as DNA: TGTGCCAGCAGCCTCACTAGCGGGGGGGCTAATGAGCAGTTCTTC.

The J gene is TRBJ2-5, the V gene TRBV5-4; D is undetermined. This CDR3 spans 14 amino acids. Trimming stripped 4 bases from V and 1 base from J, with 11 bases between. Germline CDR1 reads SGHNT; CDR2 reads YYREEE (reference sequence). CDR3 loop: CASSGTLSQETQYF. In DNA form, the CDR3 reads TGTGCCAGCAGCGGTACACTGAGCCAAGAGACCCAGTACTTC.

V is TRBV7-9 and J is TRBJ2-1, with no clear D. V was clipped by 9 bases and J by 5 bases, with 2 bases between them. This CDR3 contains 9 residues. Germline loops: CDR1 SEHNR, CDR2 FQNEAQ (reference sequence). The DNA for the CDR3 is TGTGCCAGTCACAATGAGCAGTTCTTC. Amino acid sequence: CASHNEQFF. The full variable domain, completed using reference TRBV7-9 and TRBJ2-1, is DTGVSQNPRHKITKRGQNVTFRCDPISEHNRLYWYRQTLGQGPEFLTYFQNEAQLEKSRLLSDRFSAERPKGSFSTLEIQRTEQGDSAMYLCASHNEQFFGPGTRLTVL.

The chain is built from TRBV6-6 and TRBJ1-1, with D tentatively TRBD1 (5 bases). Trimming removed 7 bases from V and 5 bases from J, with 20 bases in between. The CDR3 is 15 amino acids. Looked up from germline, CDR1 is MNHNY and CDR2 is SVGAGI (reference sequence). CDR3 sequence: CASIPRRQGGTEAFF. The DNA for the CDR3 is TGTGCCAGCATCCCTCGGCGGCAGGGCGGAACTGAAGCTTTCTTT.

The chain uses TRBV2 and TRBJ2-2; possibly TRBD2 for D (7 bases). CDR1 and CDR2 from the germline V gene are SNHLY and FYNNEI. Between the trimmed V and J ends, which lost 6 bases and 2 bases, there was a span of 13 bases. There are 15 residues in the CDR3. CDR3 nucleotides: TGTGCCAGCAGGATAGGGGGGGAAAACACCGGGGAGCTGTTTTTT. Amino acid sequence: CASRIGGENTGELFF. Complete variable domain (other parts from reference TRBV2 and TRBJ2-2): EPEVTQTPSHQVTQMGQEVILRCVPISNHLYFYWYRQILGQKVEFLVSFYNNEISEKSEIFDDQFSVERPDGSNFTLKIRSTKLEDSAMYFCASRIGGENTGELFFGEGSRLTVL.

The gene calls are TRBV7-9 and TRBJ2-2, with TRBD2 identical over 8 bases. CDR3 length: 15 amino acids. From germline, CDR1 is SEHNR and CDR2 FQNEAQ (reference sequence). The junction had 11 bases not matched to a gene; V was cut back by 6 bases and J by 8 bases. The CDR3 loop reads CASSISAGGAGELFF. CDR3 nucleotide sequence: TGTGCCAGCAGTATCTCGGCGGGGGGAGCAGGGGAGCTGTTTTTT.

The sample holds a few counts of this clone. The genes are TRBV29-1 and TRBJ1-1; D gene uncertain. Germline lookup yields CDR1 SQVTM and CDR2 ANQGSEA. V lost 0 bases, J lost 0 bases, and 11 bases lay in between. The CDR3 covers 15 residues. The CDR3 spells CSVEERRTVNTEAFF. In DNA, the CDR3 is TGCAGCGTTGAAGAACGTCGCACAGTGAACACTGAAGCTTTCTTT.

The chain couples TRBV4-3 to TRBJ2-1; perhaps TRBD2 as D (6 bases). CDR1 and CDR2 (germline): LGHNA, YSLEER. V dropped 0 bases and J dropped 4 bases, with 16 bases sitting between them. The CDR3 sequence is 17 residues long. The CDR3, as DNA: TGCGCCAGCAGCCAAGAACGATCCGGGGGTTGGTACAATGAGCAGTTCTTC. As protein: CASSQERSGGWYNEQFF.

The chain recombines TRBV6-5 with TRBJ2-7, with D perhaps given as TRBD1 or TRBD2 (5 bases each). The CDR3 sequence is 14 residues long. The germline V gene encodes CDR1 MNHEY and CDR2 SVGAGI. The V end was cut by 4 bases, the J end by 2 bases, with 12 bases between. DNA of the CDR3: TGTGCCAGCAGTTCCGGGGACGGGACCTACGAGCAGTACTTC. This gives the protein CASSSGDGTYEQYF.

This chain uses TRBV25-1 with TRBJ1-4; TRBD1 might be the D (6 bases). The CDR3 has 15 residues. Deletions cut 4 bases from V and 4 bases from J, with 13 bases between. Germline CDR1 and CDR2: MGHDK and SYGVNS. The CDR3 nucleotides are TGTGCCAGCAGTGGGCGGACAGTTATTAATGAAAAACTGTTTTTT. Residues: CASSGRTVINEKLFF.

This clone showed up just a few times. The chain recombines TRBV4-3 with TRBJ2-2; D is perhaps TRBD1 (6 bases). Germline lookup yields CDR1 LGHNA and CDR2 YSLEER. This CDR3 is built from 14 residues. V was trimmed by 0 bases and J by 4 bases, leaving 6 bases between them. The CDR3 bases are TGCGCCAGCAGCCAAGAGACAGGCACCGGGGAGCTGTTTTTT. Translated: CASSQETGTGELFF.

This clone was counted a few times. The chain combines TRBV25-1 with TRBJ1-2; no clear D gene. Trimming cost V 3 bases and J 6 bases, with 11 bases left between them. The CDR3 consists of 13 residues. CDR1 is MGHDK, CDR2 SYGVNS, per germline. The CDR3 sequence: CASSESAAHGYTF. The CDR3 DNA reads as TGTGCCAGCAGTGAGTCGGCGGCCCATGGCTACACCTTC.